This is a list of T cell receptor beta chains from one sample in a study of cytomegalovirus exposure and HLA in healthy donors. Data came from immunoSEQ multiplex PCR; TCRdb stores just in-frame clones and leaves some out. Among approximately 170,000 clones listed, 65% to 80% were seen once. Sequencing used PBMCs. Source of these receptors: a woman aged 40 to 50 in good health and CMV-seropositive. CDR3s include the opening cysteine and the closing phenylalanine or tryptophan. The D gene is left open where the match is weak.

>TRBJ1-1|TRBV29-1|TRBD1
TGCAGCGCGCGGACAGGGGGCGTGAACACTGAAGCTTTCTTT
CSARTGGVNTEAFF
>TRBJ2-7|TRBV7-9|TRBD1
TGTGCCAGCAGCTCCTCCGGGACAGGGGACCACGAGCAGTACTTC
CASSSSGTGDHEQYF
>TRBJ2-5|TRBV5-1|TRBD2
TGCGCCAGCAGCTTGGTGCTAGCGGGAGGCCAAGAGACCCAGTACTTC
CASSLVLAGGQETQYF
>TRBJ1-1|TRBV7-9|NA
TGTGCCAGCAGCTTAGAAGCGAACACTGAAGCTTTCTTT
CASSLEANTEAFF
>TRBJ2-5|TRBV4-2|TRBD2
TGTGCCAGCAGCCTATCCGGGACTAGCGGAGGAGGGCCACAAGAGACCCAGTACTTC
CASSLSGTSGGGPQETQYF
>TRBJ1-5|TRBV4-2|NA
TGTGCCAGCAGCCAGGGGGCTCGGGATCAGCCCCAGCATTTT
CASSQGARDQPQHF
>TRBJ1-2|TRBV7-2|TRBD1
TGTGCCAGCAGCCCTAGACAGGGGGCCTATGGCTACACCTTC
CASSPRQGAYGYTF
>TRBJ1-2|TRBV7-8|NA
TGTGCCAGCAGCTTATTGAGGGAAGGCTACACCTTC
CASSLLREGYTF
>TRBJ2-2|TRBV7-9|NA
TGTGCCAGCGTTAGCACCGGGGAGCTGTTTTTT
CASVSTGELFF
>TRBJ2-5|TRBV6-1|TRBD2
TGTGCCAGCAAGGCCCAGCGGGGGCCAGAGACCCAGTACTTC
CASKAQRGPETQYF